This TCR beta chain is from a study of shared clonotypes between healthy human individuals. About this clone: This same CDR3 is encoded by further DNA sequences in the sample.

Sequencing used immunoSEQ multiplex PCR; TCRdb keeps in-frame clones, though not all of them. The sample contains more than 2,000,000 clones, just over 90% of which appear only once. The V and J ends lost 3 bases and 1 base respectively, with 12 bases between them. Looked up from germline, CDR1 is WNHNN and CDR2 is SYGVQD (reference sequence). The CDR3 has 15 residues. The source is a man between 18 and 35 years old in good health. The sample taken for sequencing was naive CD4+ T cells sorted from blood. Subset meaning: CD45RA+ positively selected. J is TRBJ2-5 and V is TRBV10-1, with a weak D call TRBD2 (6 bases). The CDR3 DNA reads TGCGCCAGCAGTGAATCCGGGGGACGCCAAGAGACCCAGTACTTC. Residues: CASSESGGRQETQYF.